What follows are 18 T cell receptor beta chains derived from one specimen sequenced in a study of Ad26.COV2.S vaccination and SARS-CoV-2 variants. The sample's treatment: roughly 20 received Ad26.COV2.S at low or high dose, single or two shots; roughly five received placebo; per-sample allocation not given. Day 63 after the first injection of vaccine or placebo was the sampling time. Produced via immunoSEQ multiplex PCR; TCRdb's table is partial and in-frame only. This sample yields hundreds of thousands of clones, of which roughly 90% are seen a single time; 12% belongs to the top ten. Sequences were derived from peripheral blood, sampled in a trial of Ad26.COV2.S vaccine versus placebo. Receptors originate from a person aged 18-60 years who received the Ad26.COV2.S COVID-19 vaccine or a placebo.

V and J are TRBV7-9 and TRBJ1-1, with D maybe TRBD1 (5 bases). Germline values: CDR1 SEHNR, CDR2 FQNEAQ (reference sequence). The CDR3 totals 13 residues. V was shortened by 3 bases and J by 7 bases, with 12 bases between the two germline ends. The CDR3, as DNA: TGTGCCAGCAGCTTGGGCAGGGCTAATGAAGCTTTCTTT. It is translated as CASSLGRANEAFF.

This clone has only a few counts. The rearrangement joins TRBV5-1 to TRBJ1-2; the D is unclear. The CDR3 covers 13 residues. Trimming pared 0 bases from V and 7 bases from J, leaving 10 bases between. Per the germline V gene, CDR1 is SGHRS and CDR2 is YFSETQ. The CDR3 bases are TGCGCCAGCAGCTTGGCACCGGATCGTGGCTACACCTTC. Its translation is CASSLAPDRGYTF.

This clone was detected a few times. The chain carries TRBV2 and TRBJ2-7, with 9 bases aligning to TRBD2. The CDR3 contains 13 residues. CDR1 is SNHLY, CDR2 FYNNEI, per germline. The DNA of the CDR3 is TGTGCAAAGGGACTAGCTGAAAACTACGAGCAGTACTTC. Its protein is CAKGLAENYEQYF.

The rearrangement links TRBV6-2 or TRBV6-3 to TRBJ2-2; 7 bases match TRBD2. After removal of 2 bases from V and 5 bases from J, the junction contained 5 bases not matched to a gene. The CDR3 extends over 15 amino acids. CDR1 MNHEY and CDR2 SVGEGT come from the germline V gene. As DNA, the CDR3 is TGTGCCAGCAGTTACGAGCGGGAAGAAACCGGGGAGCTGTTTTTT. Its protein is CASSYEREETGELFF.

The V call is TRBV4-1, the J call TRBJ2-5; the D gene is possibly TRBD1 (6 bases). V shed 2 bases and J shed 3 bases, with 19 bases lying between them. The CDR3 runs to 17 residues. Germline CDR1 reads MGHRA; CDR2 reads YSYEKL. The CDR3: CASSQYITGTQKETQYF. CDR3 nucleotides: TGCGCCAGCAGCCAATACATTACCGGGACACAAAAAGAGACCCAGTACTTC.

The chain is built from TRBV27 and TRBJ2-5, with D possibly TRBD2 on 6 matching bases. V dropped 0 bases and J dropped 5 bases, with 7 bases sitting between them. This CDR3 region has 13 residues. From germline, CDR1 is MNHEY and CDR2 SMNVEV (reference sequence). The CDR3 protein is CASSLSGRETQYF. CDR3 bases: TGTGCCAGCAGTTTATCAGGGAGGGAGACCCAGTACTTC.

The chain is built from TRBV5-1 and TRBJ2-1; D is uncertain. Germline CDR1 and CDR2: SGHRS and YFSETQ. The CDR3 loop spans 12 amino acids. The V end was cut by 6 bases, the J end by 5 bases, with 9 bases between. The CDR3 sequence is CASNVDNNEQFF. The DNA of the CDR3 is TGCGCCAGCAACGTTGACAACAATGAGCAGTTCTTC.

This clone was recorded once. The chain joins TRBV5-4 to TRBJ2-4, with D unresolved. V dropped 0 bases and J dropped 9 bases, with 7 bases sitting between them. Germline CDR1 reads SGHNT; CDR2 reads YYREEE (reference sequence). The CDR3 has 12 residues. In DNA, the CDR3 is TGTGCCAGCAGCTTGGGTACGGGCATTCAGTACTTC. Amino acid sequence: CASSLGTGIQYF.

This clone showed up just a few times. The chain has TRBV7-2 and TRBJ2-7; the match to TRBD2 covers 7 bases. V lost 5 bases, J lost 6 bases, and 7 bases stayed unmatched. Germline CDR1 is SGHTA and CDR2 is FQGNSA. The CDR3 is made up of 13 amino acids. As DNA, the CDR3 is TGTGCCAGCAGCGGAAACCTAGCGGTCGAGCAGTACTTC. It is translated as CASSGNLAVEQYF.

The CDR3 loop is CASSLADSGNTIYF. The CDR3, as DNA: TGTGCCAGCAGTTTGGCAGACTCTGGAAACACCATATATTTT. The J gene is TRBJ1-3, the V gene TRBV6-6, with unresolved D. The germline gives CDR1 MNHNY, CDR2 SVGAGI (reference sequence). V lost 4 bases to trimming and J lost 0 bases, with 7 bases between them. CDR3 length: 14 residues.

This rearrangement joins TRBV14 to TRBJ2-7; 7 nucleotides agree with TRBD1. V trimming: 2 bases; J trimming: 1 base; junction bases outside the gene matches: 8. CDR1 is SGHDN, CDR2 FVKESK, per germline. The CDR3 spans 16 residues. The CDR3: CASSQFAGTASYEQYF. CDR3 sequence (DNA): TGTGCCAGCAGCCAATTCGCCGGGACAGCGTCCTACGAGCAGTACTTC.

As concerns this clone: This same CDR3 is encoded by further DNA sequences in the sample. The chain links TRBV18 to TRBJ1-1; D gene ambiguous. The V gene's germline CDR1 is KGHSH and CDR2 LQKENI. V was cut by 3 bases and J by 2 bases, with 7 bases left in between. The CDR3 runs to 13 residues. The CDR3 nucleotides are TGTGCCAGCTCACCCGGTTCCAACACTGAAGCTTTCTTT. Its protein product is CASSPGSNTEAFF.

The rearrangement joins TRBV7-2 to TRBJ2-2; maybe TRBD2 (5 bases). Trimming took off 6 bases at V and 6 bases at J, with 20 bases between the two ends. Germline V gene sequence: CDR1 SGHTA, CDR2 FQGNSA. This CDR3 is built from 16 residues. Here the CDR3 DNA reads TGTGCCAGCAGTAGGTTGGGGAGAACGACGGCCGGGGAGCTGTTTTTT. It translates to CASSRLGRTTAGELFF.

The CDR3: CAISVSGSGDTQYF. Here the CDR3 DNA reads TGTGCCATCAGTGTATCTGGGTCCGGAGATACGCAGTATTTT. The chain carries TRBV10-3 and TRBJ2-3; D not certain. Germline CDR1 is ENHRY and CDR2 is SYGVKD. Trimming left V 4 bases short and J 5 bases short, with 13 bases between. The CDR3 runs 14 residues.

The rearrangement links TRBV5-1 to TRBJ1-4; TRBD1 might be the D (5 bases). Trimming cost V 4 bases and J 2 bases, with 15 bases left between them. Per the germline V gene, CDR1 is SGHRS and CDR2 is YFSETQ. The CDR3 extends over 16 amino acids. The CDR3 here is CASSRGGGETNEKLFF. Here the CDR3 DNA reads TGCGCCAGCAGCCGCGGGGGAGGGGAGACTAATGAAAAACTGTTTTTT.

The chain recombines TRBV6-4 with TRBJ2-7, with D perhaps TRBD2 (5 bases). V lost 3 bases and J lost 9, with 15 bases in between. Germline lookup yields CDR1 MRHNA and CDR2 SNTAGT. The CDR3 covers 13 residues. The CDR3 nucleotides are TGTGCCAGCAGTGATTCGAACCCCGAGGGGCAGTACTTC. Its translation is CASSDSNPEGQYF.

The chain uses TRBV6-6 and TRBJ2-1; 9 bases align to TRBD2. J lost 6 bases, V lost 8 bases, and 8 bases had no gene match. The V gene's germline CDR1 is MNHNY and CDR2 SVGAGI (reference sequence). This CDR3 comprises 14 residues. For the CDR3, the DNA is TGTGCCAGCCCCGGGCGGGAGGGCCCCAATGAGCAGTTCTTC. Translation gives CASPGREGPNEQFF.

There are a few counts of this clone. The CDR3 region is CASSYGTNALSNQPQHF. Written as DNA, the CDR3 is TGTGCCAGCAGTTACGGGACGAACGCCTTGAGCAATCAGCCCCAGCATTTT. This chain joins TRBV2 and TRBJ1-5, with D perhaps TRBD1 (5 bases). Germline CDR1 SNHLY, CDR2 FYNNEI. Trimming took off 5 bases at V and 1 base at J, with 18 bases between the two ends. The CDR3 covers 17 residues. The entire variable domain, with the rest obtained from reference TRBV2 and TRBJ1-5, is as follows: EPEVTQTPSHQVTQMGQEVILRCVPISNHLYFYWYRQILGQKVEFLVSFYNNEISEKSEIFDDQFSVERPDGSNFTLKIRSTKLEDSAMYFCASSYGTNALSNQPQHFGDGTRLSIL.